This TCR beta chain was identified during a study of shared T cell receptors in the human thymus (dated by TCRdb to the early 2020s). Concerning the study at large: The study examined how the human thymus generates shared, self-reactive T-cell receptor alpha chains.

A remark on this clone: What this receptor recognizes is not known. It has no much larger one-base neighbor in the sample; base qualities were not kept.

In the germline V gene, CDR1 corresponds to MDHEN and CDR2 to SYDVKM. Counted from cysteine to phenylalanine, this CDR3 has 19 amino acids. Of the read, only the CDR3 DNA is kept; its 57 bases are in frame from base 1. Trimming takes 6 bases from V and 1 base from J, and the germline ends sit 27 bases apart. Library preparation employed the immunoSEQ multiplex PCR assay. This immuneACCESS table, as held by TCRdb, lists in-frame sequences with V and J called but not all clones. Of the missing ones, under half trace to an unresolved V gene in checked studies; the others have no known cause. The sample table holds about 380,000 clones, of which 95% were seen once. Clones ranked in the top ten supply approximately 0.02% of the sample.

Sequenced sample: thymocytes. This receptor chain uses TRBV28 and TRBJ1-1, with TRBD1 tentatively as D gene (5 bases match). The origin of this receptor is a human donor. The nucleotide sequence reads as follows: TGTGCCAGCAGCCCCTTTTATCCAATCCCGGGACTTAAGAACACTGAAGCTTTCTTT. It translates as CASSPFYPIPGLKNTEAFF.